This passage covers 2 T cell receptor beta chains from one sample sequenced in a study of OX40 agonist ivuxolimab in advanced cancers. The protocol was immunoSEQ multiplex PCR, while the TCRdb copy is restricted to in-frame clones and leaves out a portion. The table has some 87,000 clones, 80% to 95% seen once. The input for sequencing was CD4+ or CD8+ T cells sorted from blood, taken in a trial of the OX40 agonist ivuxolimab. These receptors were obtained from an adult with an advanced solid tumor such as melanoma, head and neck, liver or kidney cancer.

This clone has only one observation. The DNA of the CDR3 is TGTGCCAGCAGCTACTCGGGGACAGGGGATTCACCCCTCCACTTT. As protein: CASSYSGTGDSPLHF. The chain is built from TRBV11-3 and TRBJ1-6; 10 nucleotides match TRBD1. The CDR3 totals 15 residues. J was trimmed by 8 bases and V by 4 bases; bases with no gene match: 5. Germline V gene lookup returns CDR1 SGHNT and CDR2 YENEEA.

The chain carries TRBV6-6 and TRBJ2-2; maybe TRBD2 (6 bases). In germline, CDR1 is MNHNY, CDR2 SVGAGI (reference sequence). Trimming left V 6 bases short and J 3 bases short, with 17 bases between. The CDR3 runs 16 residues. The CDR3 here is CASSPRRGRDTGELFF. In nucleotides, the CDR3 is TGTGCCAGCAGCCCAAGGCGGGGTAGGGACACCGGGGAGCTGTTTTTT.